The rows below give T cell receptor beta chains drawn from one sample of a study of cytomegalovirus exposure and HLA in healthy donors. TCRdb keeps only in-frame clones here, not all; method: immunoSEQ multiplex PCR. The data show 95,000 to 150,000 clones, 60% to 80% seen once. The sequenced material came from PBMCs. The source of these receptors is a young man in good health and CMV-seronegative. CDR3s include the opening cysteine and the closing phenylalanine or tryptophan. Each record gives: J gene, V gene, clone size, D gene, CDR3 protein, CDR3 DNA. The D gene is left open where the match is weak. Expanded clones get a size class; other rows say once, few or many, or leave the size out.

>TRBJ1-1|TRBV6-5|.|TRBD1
CASTRTGVVTEAFF
TGTGCCAGCACTCGAACAGGGGTCGTCACTGAAGCTTTCTTT
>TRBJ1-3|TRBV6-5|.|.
CASTQISGNTIYF
TGTGCCAGCACGCAGATCTCTGGAAACACCATATATTTT
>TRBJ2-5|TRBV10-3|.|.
CAISESGAETQYF
TGTGCCATCAGTGAGTCAGGGGCCGAGACCCAGTACTTC
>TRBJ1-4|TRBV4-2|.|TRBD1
CASRTGGADEKLFF
TGTGCCAGCAGGACAGGGGGCGCGGATGAAAAACTGTTTTTT
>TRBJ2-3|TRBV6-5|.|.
CASSYRFSDTQYF
TGTGCCAGCAGTTACCGGTTTTCAGATACGCAGTATTTT
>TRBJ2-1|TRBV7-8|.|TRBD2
CASSSGLAGGDASSHNEQFF
TGTGCCAGCAGCTCGGGACTAGCGGGGGGGGACGCCTCCTCCCACAATGAGCAGTTCTTC
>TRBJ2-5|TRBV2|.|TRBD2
CASRPGLALYQETQYF
TGTGCCAGCAGGCCGGGACTAGCGCTGTACCAAGAGACCCAGTACTTC
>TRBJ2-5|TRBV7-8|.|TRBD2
CASRSLAGGPGETQYF
TGTGCCAGCAGGTCACTAGCGGGGGGGCCCGGCGAGACCCAGTACTTC
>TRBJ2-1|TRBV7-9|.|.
CSYGAHEQFF
TGTTCCTATGGGGCGCATGAGCAGTTCTTC
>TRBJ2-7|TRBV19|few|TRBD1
CASSPRGRGSVEQYF
TGTGCCAGTAGTCCTCGAGGCAGGGGGTCCGTCGAGCAGTACTTC
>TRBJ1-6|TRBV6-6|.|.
CASSYRGTPSPLHF
TGTGCCAGCAGTTACCGAGGGACTCCTTCACCCCTCCACTTT
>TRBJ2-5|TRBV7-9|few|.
CASSPPGETQYF
TGTGCCAGCAGCCCCCCGGGAGAGACCCAGTACTTC
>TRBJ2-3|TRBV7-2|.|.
CASSLAGADTQYF
TGTGCCAGCAGCTTAGCGGGGGCCGATACGCAGTATTTT
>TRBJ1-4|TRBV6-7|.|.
CASSYSGRRYRATNEKLFF
TGTGCCAGCAGTTACTCCGGAAGAAGGTACCGGGCAACTAATGAAAAACTGTTTTTT
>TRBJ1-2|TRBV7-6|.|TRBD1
CASSFGTGVSSYGYTF
TGTGCCAGCAGCTTCGGGACAGGGGTTTCCAGCTATGGCTACACCTTC
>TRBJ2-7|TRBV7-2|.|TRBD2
CASSLQRGGTYEQYF
TGTGCCAGCAGCCTGCAGCGGGGGGGGACCTACGAGCAGTACTTC
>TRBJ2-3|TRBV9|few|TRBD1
CASSGDRQGALDTQYF
TGTGCCAGCAGCGGAGACCGACAGGGGGCATTAGATACGCAGTATTTT
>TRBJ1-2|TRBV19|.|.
CASTATVAGLHYGYTF
TGTGCCAGTACCGCAACGGTGGCAGGGCTACACTATGGCTACACCTTC
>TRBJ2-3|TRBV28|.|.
CASSLQGGVGSTDTQYF
TGTGCCAGCAGTCTCCAAGGGGGTGTAGGAAGCACAGATACGCAGTATTTT
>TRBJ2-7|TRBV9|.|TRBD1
CASSPGQATYEQYF
TGTGCCAGCAGCCCAGGACAGGCGACCTACGAGCAGTACTTC
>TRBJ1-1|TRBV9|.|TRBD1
CASSPGTGGGTEAFF
TGTGCCAGCAGCCCCGGGACAGGGGGAGGAACTGAAGCTTTCTTT
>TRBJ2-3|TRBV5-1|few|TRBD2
CASRRGGEGDTQYF
TGCGCCAGCAGGCGGGGGGGTGAGGGCGATACGCAGTATTTT
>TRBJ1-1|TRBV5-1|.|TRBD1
CASSYGQANTEAFF
TGCGCCAGCAGTTATGGACAGGCGAACACTGAAGCTTTCTTT
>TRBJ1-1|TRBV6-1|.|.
CASRNQVITEAFF
TGTGCCAGCAGGAACCAGGTTATCACTGAAGCTTTCTTT
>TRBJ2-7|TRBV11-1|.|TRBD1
CASSPWGQGSLHEQYF
TGTGCCAGCAGCCCCTGGGGACAGGGTTCTCTCCACGAGCAGTACTTC
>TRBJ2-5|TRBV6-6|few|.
CASSYSEETQYF
TGTGCCAGCAGTTACTCGGAGGAGACCCAGTACTTC
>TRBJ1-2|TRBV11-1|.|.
CASSPSWTDGYTF
TGTGCCAGCAGCCCTTCCTGGACTGATGGCTACACCTTC
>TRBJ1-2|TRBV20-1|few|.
CSAHPTGYTF
TGCAGTGCTCACCCGACAGGCTACACCTTC
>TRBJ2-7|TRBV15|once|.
CATRRDRVSYEQYF
TGTGCCACCAGAAGAGATCGAGTTTCCTACGAGCAGTACTTC
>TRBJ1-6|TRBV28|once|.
CASSLGLSPLHF
TGTGCCAGCAGTTTGGGGCTCTCACCCCTCCACTTT
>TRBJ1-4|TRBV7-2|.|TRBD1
CASSLVGTGVEKLFF
TGTGCCAGCAGCTTAGTCGGGACAGGGGTTGAAAAACTGTTTTTT
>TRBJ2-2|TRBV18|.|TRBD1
CASSPFRTGRTGELFF
TGTGCCAGCTCACCATTCCGGACAGGACGCACCGGGGAGCTGTTTTTT
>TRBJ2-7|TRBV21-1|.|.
CASSKANRGYEQYF
TGTGCCAGCAGCAAAGCTAACAGGGGCTACGAGCAGTACTTC
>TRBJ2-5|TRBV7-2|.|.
CASSFEQETQYF
TGTGCCAGCAGCTTCGAGCAAGAGACCCAGTACTTC